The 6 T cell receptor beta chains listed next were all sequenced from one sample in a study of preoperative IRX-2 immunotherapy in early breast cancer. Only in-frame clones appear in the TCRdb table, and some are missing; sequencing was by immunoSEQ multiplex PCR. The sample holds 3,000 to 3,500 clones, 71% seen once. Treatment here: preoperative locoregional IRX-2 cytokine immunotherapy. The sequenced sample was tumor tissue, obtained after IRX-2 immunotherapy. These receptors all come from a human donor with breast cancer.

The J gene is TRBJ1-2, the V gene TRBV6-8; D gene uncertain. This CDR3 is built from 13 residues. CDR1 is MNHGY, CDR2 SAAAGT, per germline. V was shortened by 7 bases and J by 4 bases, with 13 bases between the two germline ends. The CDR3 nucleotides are TGTGCCAGCATAGAGGAGCCCCCCTATGGCTACACCTTC. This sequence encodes CASIEEPPYGYTF.

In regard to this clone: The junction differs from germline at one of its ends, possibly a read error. CDR3 DNA sequence: TGTGCCATCAGTCCCGGTCGGGAGACCCAGTACTTC. This encodes CAISPGRETQYF. This chain links TRBV6-8 with TRBJ2-5; D gene uncertain. This CDR3 comprises 12 residues. From germline, CDR1 is MNHGY and CDR2 SAAAGT.

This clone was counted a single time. CDR3 amino acids: CASGSRAMYNSPLHF. In DNA, the CDR3 is TGTGCCAGCGGCTCGCGCGCGATGTATAATTCACCCCTCCACTTT. This sequence joins TRBV28 and TRBJ1-6; no firm D call. The germline CDR1 and CDR2 sequences are MDHEN and SYDVKM. Trimming shortened V by 8 bases and J by 4 bases, and 15 bases separated the two germline ends. CDR3 length: 15 amino acids.

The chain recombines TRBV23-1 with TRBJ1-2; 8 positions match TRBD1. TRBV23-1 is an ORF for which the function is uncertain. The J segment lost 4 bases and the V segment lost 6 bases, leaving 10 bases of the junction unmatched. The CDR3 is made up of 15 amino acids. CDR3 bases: TGCGCCAGCAGCTTGTGGGCAGGGGGCCCCTATGGCTACACCTTC. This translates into CASSLWAGGPYGYTF.

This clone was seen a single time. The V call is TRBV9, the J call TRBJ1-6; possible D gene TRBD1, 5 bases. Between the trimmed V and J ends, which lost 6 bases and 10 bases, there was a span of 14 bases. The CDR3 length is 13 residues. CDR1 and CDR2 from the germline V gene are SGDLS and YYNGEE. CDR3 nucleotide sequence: TGTGCCAGCATGTCGGACATAGAATCACCCCTCCACTTT. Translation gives CASMSDIESPLHF.

The CDR3 here is CASTLAGGSNEQFF. In nucleotides, the CDR3 is TGTGCCAGCACCCTTGCGGGGGGGTCGAATGAGCAGTTCTTC. The V call is TRBV6-8, the J call TRBJ2-1; TRBD2 matches at 9 bases. V lost 7 bases to trimming and J lost 7 bases; unmatched junction nucleotides: 8. CDR3 length: 14 amino acids. Germline CDR1 reads MNHGY; CDR2 reads SAAAGT.